This TCR beta chain is drawn from a study of blood T cell repertoires in COVID-19. Study-wide context: COVID-19 samples, acute and convalescent, were from the United States, Italy and Spain. T cells, B-cell-depleted T cells, or PBMCs provided the cDNA or gDNA that served as material.

The V end was cut by 5 bases, the J end by 2 bases, with 16 bases between. CDR3 length equals 17 residues. Looked up from germline, CDR1 is SGHTA and CDR2 is FQGNSA. Authors' methods: By means of reference gene primer amplification, nucleated cell counts were estimated. TCRdb's table, derived via immunoSEQ multiplex PCR, lists solely in-frame clones and lacks some. V and J calls and clone size are given by that table; D and trimming were obtained from the DNA. The sample lists about 30,000 clones, around 84% occurring once. Sequencing was carried out using peripheral blood. The rearrangement joins TRBV7-2 to TRBJ2-6; D might be TRBD1 (6 bases). The receptor's source is a man between 65 and 80 years old with acute or convalescent COVID-19. For the CDR3, the DNA is TGTGCCAGCAGCCAGTGGGGGCCCGGGGCTGGGGCCAACGTCCTGACTTTC. It specifies CASSQWGPGAGANVLTF.